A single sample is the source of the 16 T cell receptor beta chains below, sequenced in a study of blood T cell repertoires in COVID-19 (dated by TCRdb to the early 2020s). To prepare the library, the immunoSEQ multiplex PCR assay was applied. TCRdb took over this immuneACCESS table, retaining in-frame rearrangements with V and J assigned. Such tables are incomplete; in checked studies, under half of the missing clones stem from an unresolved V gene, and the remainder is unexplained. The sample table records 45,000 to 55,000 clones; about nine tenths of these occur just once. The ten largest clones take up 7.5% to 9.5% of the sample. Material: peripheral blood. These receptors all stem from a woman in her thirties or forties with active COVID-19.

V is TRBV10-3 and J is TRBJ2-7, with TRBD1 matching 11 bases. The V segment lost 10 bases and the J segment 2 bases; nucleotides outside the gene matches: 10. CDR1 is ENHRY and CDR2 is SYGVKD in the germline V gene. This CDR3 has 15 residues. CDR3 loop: CATGPPGQGAYEQYF. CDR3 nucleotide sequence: TGTGCCACAGGCCCACCGGGACAGGGGGCCTACGAGCAGTACTTC.

CDR3 in amino acids: CASRPKDRVHNEKLFF. DNA of the CDR3: TGTGCAAGTCGCCCTAAGGACAGGGTTCATAATGAAAAACTGTTTTTT. The rearrangement joins TRBV12-2 to TRBJ1-4; TRBD1, the table's D call, was not compared with the DNA. TRBV12-2 is designated a pseudogene. The CDR3 contains 16 residues.

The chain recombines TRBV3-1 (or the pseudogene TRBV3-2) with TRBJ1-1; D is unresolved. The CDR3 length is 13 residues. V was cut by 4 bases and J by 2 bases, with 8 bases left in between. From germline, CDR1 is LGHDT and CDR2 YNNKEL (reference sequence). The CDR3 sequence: CASSLRDNTEAFF. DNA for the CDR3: TGTGCCAGCAGCCTCCGGGATAACACTGAAGCTTTCTTT.

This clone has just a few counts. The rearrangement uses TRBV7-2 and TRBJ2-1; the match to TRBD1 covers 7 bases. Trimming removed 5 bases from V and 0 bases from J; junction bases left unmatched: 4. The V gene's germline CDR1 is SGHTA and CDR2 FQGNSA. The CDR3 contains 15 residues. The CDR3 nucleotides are TGTGCCAGCAGCGGCCGGGACAGCTCCTACAATGAGCAGTTCTTC. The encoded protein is CASSGRDSSYNEQFF. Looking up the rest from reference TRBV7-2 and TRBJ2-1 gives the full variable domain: GAGVSQSPSNKVTEKGKDVELRCDPISGHTALYWYRQSLGQGLEFLIYFQGNSAPDKSGLPSDRFSAERTGGSVSTLTIQRTQQEDSAVYLCASSGRDSSYNEQFFGPGTRLTVL.

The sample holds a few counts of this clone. CDR3 sequence (DNA): TGTGCCAGCAGCTTGGATAGCTCGGGCACCGGGGAGCTGTTTTTT. Amino acids: CASSLDSSGTGELFF. This chain connects TRBV7-2 to TRBJ2-2; D not certain. Per the germline V gene, CDR1 is SGHTA and CDR2 is FQGNSA. V lost 3 bases, J lost 4 bases, and 12 bases lay in between. The CDR3 is 15 amino acids.

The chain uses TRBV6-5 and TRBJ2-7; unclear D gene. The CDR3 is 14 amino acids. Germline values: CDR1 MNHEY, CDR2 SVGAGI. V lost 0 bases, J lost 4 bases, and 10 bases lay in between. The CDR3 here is CASSYSNRIYEQYF. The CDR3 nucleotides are TGTGCCAGCAGTTACTCGAACAGAATATACGAGCAGTACTTC.

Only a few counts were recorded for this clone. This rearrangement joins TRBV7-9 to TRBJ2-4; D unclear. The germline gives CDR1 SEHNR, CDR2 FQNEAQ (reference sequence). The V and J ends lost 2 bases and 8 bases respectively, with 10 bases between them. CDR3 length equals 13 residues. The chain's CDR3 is CASSLSTRDIQYF. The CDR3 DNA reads TGTGCCAGCAGCTTAAGTACTCGGGACATTCAGTACTTC.

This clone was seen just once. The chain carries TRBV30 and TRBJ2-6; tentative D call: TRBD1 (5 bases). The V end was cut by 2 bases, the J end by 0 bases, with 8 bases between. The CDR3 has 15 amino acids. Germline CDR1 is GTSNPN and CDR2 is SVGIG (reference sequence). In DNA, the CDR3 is TGTGCCTGGAGTAGACAGTTCTCTGGGGCCAACGTCCTGACTTTC. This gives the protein CAWSRQFSGANVLTF.

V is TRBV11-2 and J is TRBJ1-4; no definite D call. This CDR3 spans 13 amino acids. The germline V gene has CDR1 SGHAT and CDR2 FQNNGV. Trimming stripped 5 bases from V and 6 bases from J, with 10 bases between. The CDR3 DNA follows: TGTGCCAGCAGCCTCAACAGTTATGAAAAACTGTTTTTT. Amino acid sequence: CASSLNSYEKLFF.

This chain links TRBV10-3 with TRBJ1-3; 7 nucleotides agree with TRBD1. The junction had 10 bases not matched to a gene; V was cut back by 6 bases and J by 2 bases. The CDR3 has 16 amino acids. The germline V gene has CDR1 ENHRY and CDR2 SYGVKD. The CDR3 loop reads CAIRDPTGFTGNTIYF. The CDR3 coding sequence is TGTGCCATCAGGGACCCGACAGGGTTCACTGGAAACACCATATATTTT.

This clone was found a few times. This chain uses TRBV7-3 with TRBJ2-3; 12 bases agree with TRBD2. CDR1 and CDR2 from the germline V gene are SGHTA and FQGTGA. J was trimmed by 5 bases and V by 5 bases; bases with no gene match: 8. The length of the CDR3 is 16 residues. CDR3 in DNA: TGTGCCAGCAGCCCTGGACTAGCGGGGTCTGTAGATACGCAGTATTTT. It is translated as CASSPGLAGSVDTQYF.

The CDR3 DNA reads TGTGCCAGCAGCTACCGACTAGCGACAGATACGCAGTATTTT. Its translation: CASSYRLATDTQYF. This sequence joins TRBV7-3 and TRBJ2-3, with 8 bases identical to TRBD2. Germline loops: CDR1 SGHTA, CDR2 FQGTGA. The trim removed 4 bases at V and 3 bases at J, leaving 3 bases unmatched. The CDR3 spans 14 residues.

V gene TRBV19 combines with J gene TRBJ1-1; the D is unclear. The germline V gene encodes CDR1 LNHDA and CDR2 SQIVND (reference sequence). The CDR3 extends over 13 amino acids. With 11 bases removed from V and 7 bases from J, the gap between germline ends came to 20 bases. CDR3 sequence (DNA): TGTGCCGTGACTAAGAGAGGGTTCGTTGAAGCTTTCTTT. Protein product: CAVTKRGFVEAFF.

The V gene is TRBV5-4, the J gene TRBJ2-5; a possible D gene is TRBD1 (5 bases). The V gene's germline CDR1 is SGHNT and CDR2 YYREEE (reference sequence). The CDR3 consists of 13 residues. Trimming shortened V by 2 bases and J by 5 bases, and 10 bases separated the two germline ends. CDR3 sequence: CASSFGWGETQYF. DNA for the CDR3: TGTGCCAGCAGCTTCGGGTGGGGCGAGACCCAGTACTTC.

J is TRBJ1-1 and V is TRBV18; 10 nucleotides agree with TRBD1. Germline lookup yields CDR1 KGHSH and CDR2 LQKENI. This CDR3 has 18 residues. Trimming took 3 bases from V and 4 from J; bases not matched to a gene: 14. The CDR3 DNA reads TGTGCCAGCTCACCCCTACCGGGACAGGGGCCTGGGGGCACTGAAGCTTTCTTT. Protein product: CASSPLPGQGPGGTEAFF. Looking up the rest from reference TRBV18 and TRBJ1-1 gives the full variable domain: NAGVMQNPRHLVRRRGQEARLRCSPMKGHSHVYWYRQLPEEGLKFMVYLQKENIIDESGMPKERFSAEFPKEGPSILRIQQVVRGDSAAYFCASSPLPGQGPGGTEAFFGQGTRLTVV.

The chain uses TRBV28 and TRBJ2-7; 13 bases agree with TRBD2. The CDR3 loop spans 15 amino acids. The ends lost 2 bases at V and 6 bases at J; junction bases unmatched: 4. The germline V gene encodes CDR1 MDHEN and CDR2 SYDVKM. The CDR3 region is CASSLTSGGAREQYF. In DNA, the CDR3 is TGTGCCAGCAGTTTAACTAGCGGGGGGGCTCGCGAGCAGTACTTC.